The T cell receptor (beta chain) described here comes from a study of blood T cell repertoires in COVID-19. Across the whole study: PBMCs, B-cell-depleted T cells, or T cells were the source of the cDNA or gDNA that made up the material.

The CDR3 has 15 residues. The V end lost 2 bases, the J end lost 7 bases, and 14 bases lay between the germline ends. The germline V gene encodes CDR1 LNHDA and CDR2 SQIVND (reference sequence). The data were produced by immunoSEQ multiplex PCR, yet TCRdb's version contains in-frame clones alone and is incomplete. The table records some 220,000 clones, approximately 85% of them present only once. The chain uses TRBV19 and TRBJ1-4; weak D call: TRBD1 (5 bases). Sequenced material: peripheral blood. The source is a woman between 65 and 79 years old with COVID-19, enrolled during active disease. CDR3 nucleotide sequence: TGTGCCAGTAGTATAAGGCGGGGGTTAGGTGAAAAACTGTTTTTT. Translation: CASSIRRGLGEKLFF.